The next 7 T cell receptor beta chains were all read from a single sample in a study of T cell responses to AZD1222 COVID-19 vaccine. This table comes from immunoSEQ multiplex PCR, and its TCRdb copy is limited to in-frame clones, with some not included. Of more than 110,000 clones in the sample, roughly 90% were seen once. The sequencing used peripheral blood, collected 28 days after the second AZD1222 dose. The source of these receptors is an adult who received the AZD1222 COVID-19 vaccine.

The rearrangement joins TRBV19 to TRBJ2-7, with 9 bases lining up with TRBD1. Losses at the gene ends were 5 bases for V and 4 bases for J; bases not matched to a gene: 9. The CDR3 runs to 15 residues. Germline V CDR1 and CDR2: LNHDA, SQIVND (reference sequence). CDR3 coding DNA: TGTGCCAGTAGTCAAGGGACAGGGCGTCCTTACGAGCAGTACTTC. Translation: CASSQGTGRPYEQYF.

The chain combines TRBV11-3 with TRBJ1-1, with a weak D call TRBD1 (5 bases). The V gene lost 4 bases and the J gene lost 3 bases, with 12 bases spanning the gap. The CDR3 is 14 amino acids. Per the germline V gene, CDR1 is SGHNT and CDR2 is YENEEA. The CDR3 coding sequence is TGTGCCAGCAGCTCCGGGGGGAAGGACACTGAAGCTTTCTTT. Encoded protein: CASSSGGKDTEAFF.

V gene TRBV28 combines with J gene TRBJ1-1; 7 bases are a match to TRBD1. Germline values: CDR1 MDHEN, CDR2 SYDVKM. V was clipped by 8 bases and J by 10 bases; unmatched bases: 13. The CDR3 is 13 amino acids. In DNA form, the CDR3 reads TGTGCCAGCGAACAGGAGGGGGCTGTCAGAGCTTTCTTT. Translated: CASEQEGAVRAFF.

J is TRBJ1-4 and V is TRBV15; perhaps TRBD1 as D (6 bases). The CDR3 covers 16 residues. Deletions cut 3 bases from V and 8 bases from J, with 19 bases between. CDR1 and CDR2 (germline): LNHNV, YYDKDF (reference sequence). The CDR3: CATSSLGGRRSEKLFF. CDR3 DNA: TGTGCCACCAGCAGTCTAGGGGGACGACGGTCGGAAAAACTGTTTTTT.

The chain has TRBV7-3 and TRBJ2-1, with no clear D. The ends were cut back, 7 bases at V and 9 bases at J, with 13 bases in the middle. CDR1 and CDR2 from the germline V gene are SGHTA and FQGTGA. This CDR3 contains 12 residues. As DNA, the CDR3 is TGTGCCAGCACCTCTACCAGGACTGAGCAGTTCTTC. Translated: CASTSTRTEQFF. Filled out from reference TRBV7-3 and TRBJ2-1, the complete variable domain reads GAGVSQTPSNKVTEKGKYVELRCDPISGHTALYWYRQSLGQGPEFLIYFQGTGAADDSGLPNDRFFAVRPEGSVSTLKIQRTERGDSAVYLCASTSTRTEQFFGPGTRLTVL.

This chain links TRBV9 with TRBJ2-1; tentative D call: TRBD1 (6 bases). Germline CDR1 and CDR2: SGDLS and YYNGEE. The V and J ends lost 3 bases and 7 bases respectively, with 17 bases between them. The CDR3 consists of 15 residues. The CDR3 DNA is TGTGCCAGCAGCGAAAGAACCGGGACACAAAATGAGCAGTTCTTC. Protein product: CASSERTGTQNEQFF. The variable domain in full, with the rest retrieved from reference TRBV9 and TRBJ2-1, is DSGVTQTPKHLITATGQRVTLRCSPRSGDLSVYWYQQSLDQGLQFLIQYYNGEERAKGNILERFSAQQFPDLHSELNLSSLELGDSALYFCASSERTGTQNEQFFGPGTRLTVL.

The rearrangement links TRBV9 to TRBJ2-3; D may be TRBD1 or TRBD2 (5 bases each). V lost 3 bases to trimming and J lost 4 bases, with 15 bases between them. CDR1 is SGDLS and CDR2 is YYNGEE in the germline V gene. This CDR3 is built from 15 residues. This CDR3 reads CASSATEGFSDTQYF. DNA of the CDR3: TGTGCCAGCAGCGCAACTGAGGGGTTTTCAGATACGCAGTATTTT.